The 29 T cell receptor beta chains below were found in one sample sequenced in a study of shared clonotypes between healthy human individuals. Using immunoSEQ multiplex PCR, the repertoire was profiled, and TCRdb retains in-frame clones only, with some absent. The data show 950,000 to 1,200,000 clones, 70% to 80% seen once. The sequencing sample was made of memory CD4+ T cells from PBMCs. The subset denotes: CD45RA-negative fraction. Receptors originate from a man aged 18 to 30 in good health. Some clones in this sample may be carry-over from other donors' samples.

The chain carries TRBV2 and TRBJ1-3, with D possibly being TRBD1 (5 bases). The germline gives CDR1 SNHLY, CDR2 FYNNEI. Trimming shortened V by 5 bases and J by 2 bases, and 13 bases separated the two germline ends. The CDR3 spans 15 residues. CDR3 sequence (DNA): TGTGCCAGCAGTTTCTTTTCGGGGGCTGGAAACACCATATATTTT. Protein: CASSFFSGAGNTIYF.

The sample holds a few counts of this clone. Being one base from a much bigger clone, this may be a read error. The identical CDR3 is also encoded by other nucleotide sequences in the sample. This chain joins TRBV7-9 and TRBJ2-3; D ambiguous. The CDR3 is 11 amino acids. Germline values: CDR1 SEHNR, CDR2 FQNEAQ (reference sequence). Trimming took 3 bases from V and 4 from J, leaving 2 bases between them. The CDR3 reads CASSFADTQYF. DNA for the CDR3: TGTGCCAGCAGCTTTGCAGATACGCAGTATTTT.

This clone was seen more than once but under ten times. The chain links TRBV2 to TRBJ2-5; D remains unclear. CDR3 size: 12 residues. CDR1 is SNHLY and CDR2 is FYNNEI in the germline V gene. Trimming removed 7 bases at V and 3 bases at J, with 9 bases between. The CDR3 DNA reads TGTGCCAGCATCGGCAGCGAAGAGACCCAGTACTTC. Translated: CASIGSEETQYF.

The gene calls are TRBV18 and TRBJ2-1, with TRBD2 identical over 7 bases. The V gene end was trimmed by 0 bases and the J gene end by 4 bases; junction bases not matched to a gene: 6. This CDR3 is 16 amino acids long. The germline V gene encodes CDR1 KGHSH and CDR2 LQKENI. CDR3 DNA: TGTGCCAGCTCACCACCGTGGGGCGGGAGTTACAATGAGCAGTTCTTC. It translates to CASSPPWGGSYNEQFF.

The sample holds many counts of this clone. V is TRBV27 and J is TRBJ2-7, with 7 bases matching TRBD2. Germline assignment: CDR1 MNHEY and CDR2 SMNVEV (reference sequence). V shed 1 base and J 4 bases; nucleotides not matched to a gene: 7. The CDR3 runs to 15 residues. The CDR3 nucleotides read TGTGCCAGCAGTTTATTCGCGGGAGTGGGGTACGAGCAGTACTTC. Its translation: CASSLFAGVGYEQYF.

This clone occurred many times. Other DNA sequences in the sample encode the same CDR3. This chain links TRBV5-1 with TRBJ2-5; D not certain. The germline V gene encodes CDR1 SGHRS and CDR2 YFSETQ. CDR3 length: 11 amino acids. V was shortened by 0 bases and J by 5 bases, with 2 bases between the two germline ends. Written as DNA, the CDR3 is TGCGCCAGCAGCTTGGCTGAGACCCAGTACTTC. It translates to CASSLAETQYF.

The chain employs TRBV7-9 and TRBJ2-5; 10 positions match TRBD1. The trim removed 5 bases at V and 11 bases at J, leaving 11 bases unmatched. Looked up from germline, CDR1 is SEHNR and CDR2 is FQNEAQ (reference sequence). This CDR3 region has 14 residues. The DNA of the CDR3 is TGTGCCAGCAGCGGAGGGACAGGGGCCGGGGTACAGTACTTC. Translation: CASSGGTGAGVQYF.

The chain uses TRBV5-6 and TRBJ1-4; D is undetermined. Trimming took off 3 bases at V and 7 bases at J, with 13 bases between the two ends. From germline, CDR1 is SGHDT and CDR2 YYEEEE. This CDR3 has 14 residues. CDR3 sequence (DNA): TGTGCCAGCAGCTCGGGCGGATTTTTTGAAAAACTGTTTTTT. Translating it yields CASSSGGFFEKLFF.

The rearrangement joins TRBV7-2 to TRBJ2-1, with 9 bases lining up with TRBD1. CDR1 is SGHTA and CDR2 is FQGNSA in the germline V gene. This CDR3 has 14 amino acids. V was clipped by 4 bases and J by 10 bases; unmatched bases: 8. The CDR3, as DNA: TGTGCCAGCAGCTACAGGGGGCAGGGCCTGGAGCAGTTCTTC. It codes for CASSYRGQGLEQFF.

V is TRBV27 and J is TRBJ2-7; weak D call: TRBD1 (6 bases). This CDR3 contains 13 residues. Trimming stripped 4 bases from V and 6 bases from J, with 13 bases between. The germline V gene has CDR1 MNHEY and CDR2 SMNVEV (reference sequence). For the CDR3, the DNA is TGTGCCAGCAGTTCCCGACAGGCAGGCGAGCAGTACTTC. Its translation is CASSSRQAGEQYF.

V usage is TRBV28 and J usage is TRBJ1-2; 7 bases fit TRBD1. Germline values: CDR1 MDHEN, CDR2 SYDVKM. CDR3 length: 16 residues. V shed 5 bases and J 2 bases; nucleotides not matched to a gene: 11. CDR3 sequence reads: CASSPSGTALNYGYTF. The CDR3 DNA is TGTGCCAGCAGTCCCTCAGGGACAGCCTTAAACTATGGCTACACCTTC.

The chain recombines TRBV7-7 with TRBJ2-5; 7 bases are shared with TRBD1. The germline gives CDR1 SSHAT, CDR2 FNYEAQ (reference sequence). V was clipped by 3 bases and J by 6 bases; unmatched bases: 4. The CDR3 length is 13 residues. CDR3 nucleotide sequence: TGTGCCAGCAGCTTCGACAGGGAACAGACCCAGTACTTC. It yields the protein CASSFDREQTQYF.

This clone was picked up a small number of times. V gene TRBV6-1 combines with J gene TRBJ2-1; 9 nucleotides agree with TRBD2. CDR1 is MNHNS and CDR2 is SASEGT in the germline V gene. After removal of 6 bases from V and 5 bases from J, the junction contained 8 bases not matched to a gene. This CDR3 spans 15 amino acids. The CDR3: CASRAPSGANNEQFF. The CDR3 coding sequence is TGTGCCAGCAGGGCCCCTAGCGGGGCGAACAATGAGCAGTTCTTC.

On this clone itself: A far bigger clonotype differs at one base, so this is likely a read error. The chain uses TRBV7-9 and TRBJ1-1; D is unclear. Trimming left V 1 base short and J 0 bases short, with 3 bases between. CDR3 length: 13 amino acids. From germline, CDR1 is SEHNR and CDR2 FQNEAQ (reference sequence). The CDR3 protein is CASSLVMNTEAFF. CDR3 nucleotides: TGTGCCAGCAGCTTAGTAATGAACACTGAAGCTTTCTTT.

This clone was counted a few times. The J gene is TRBJ2-1, the V gene TRBV7-9; D remains unclear. From germline, CDR1 is SEHNR and CDR2 FQNEAQ (reference sequence). V lost 5 bases to trimming and J lost 5 bases, with 7 bases between them. CDR3 length: 12 amino acids. The CDR3 DNA reads TGTGCCAGCAGCGCAACCCACAATGAGCAGTTCTTC. Translated: CASSATHNEQFF.

This chain connects TRBV5-8 to TRBJ1-5; no reliable D call. Germline values: CDR1 SGHTS, CDR2 YDEGEE. The V end was cut by 1 base, the J end by 5 bases, with 7 bases between. The CDR3 loop spans 13 amino acids. CDR3 amino acids: CASSLPIHQPQHF. As DNA, the CDR3 is TGTGCCAGCAGCTTGCCTATACATCAGCCCCAGCATTTT.

The CDR3 loop is CASSPGSGRSSTYEQYF. CDR3 bases: TGTGCCAGCAGCCCGGGTAGCGGAAGATCCTCCACCTACGAGCAGTACTTC. V is TRBV14 and J is TRBJ2-7; a possible D gene is TRBD2 (6 bases). The V gene lost 4 bases and the J gene lost 2 bases, with 21 bases spanning the gap. The CDR3 is made up of 17 amino acids. Germline CDR1 and CDR2: SGHDN and FVKESK. Full variable domain (missing parts from reference TRBV14 and TRBJ2-7): EAGVTQFPSHSVIEKGQTVTLRCDPISGHDNLYWYRRVMGKEIKFLLHFVKESKQDESGMPNNRFLAERTGGTYSTLKVQPAELEDSGVYFCASSPGSGRSSTYEQYFGPGTRLTVT.

In the case of this clone: Within the sample, other DNA sequences also encode this same CDR3. This chain connects TRBV28 to TRBJ1-2; tentative D call: TRBD1 (5 bases). CDR3 length equals 16 residues. Germline-derived CDR1 and CDR2 are MDHEN and SYDVKM. Trimming left V 2 bases short and J 0 bases short, with 13 bases between. The CDR3 here is CASSLGGAQANYGYTF. CDR3 nucleotides: TGTGCCAGCAGTTTAGGCGGGGCCCAAGCTAACTATGGCTACACCTTC.

The sample holds one count of this clone. This rearrangement joins TRBV6-1 to TRBJ2-7; D is unresolved. The V and J ends lost 1 base and 8 bases respectively, with 12 bases between them. Germline CDR1 is MNHNS and CDR2 is SASEGT. This CDR3 has 13 amino acids. The CDR3, as DNA: TGTGCCAGCAGTGAAGTAAGCGCGGCTCAGCAGTACTTC. Translating it yields CASSEVSAAQQYF.

The rearrangement uses TRBV5-1 and TRBJ2-2; the match to TRBD2 covers 7 bases. This CDR3 contains 16 residues. V shed 5 bases, J shed 0 bases, and the junction held 7 bases outside the gene matches. Per the germline V gene, CDR1 is SGHRS and CDR2 is YFSETQ. The CDR3 DNA reads TGCGCCAGCAGATGGATAGCGGGCTCGAACACCGGGGAGCTGTTTTTT. Translating gives CASRWIAGSNTGELFF.

This clone was recorded a few times. J is TRBJ1-5 and V is TRBV19; 10 bases match TRBD1. The CDR3 spans 16 residues. Germline CDR1 is LNHDA and CDR2 is SQIVND (reference sequence). The V gene end was trimmed by 4 bases and the J gene end by 1 base; junction bases not matched to a gene: 4. CDR3 region: CASSTRTGGSNQPQHF. The CDR3 DNA follows: TGTGCCAGTAGTACCCGGACAGGGGGGAGCAATCAGCCCCAGCATTTT.

This chain connects TRBV4-1 to TRBJ2-2; TRBD1 agrees at 11 bases. Germline V gene data show CDR1 as MGHRA and CDR2 as YSYEKL. The CDR3 has 17 residues. Losses at the gene ends were 0 bases for V and 4 bases for J; bases not matched to a gene: 4. CDR3 DNA: TGCGCCAGCAGCCAAGAGGGACAGGGGGGGATCACCGGGGAGCTGTTTTTT. Its translation is CASSQEGQGGITGELFF.

The rearrangement joins TRBV20-1 to TRBJ2-3; D uncertain. The germline CDR1 and CDR2 sequences are DFQATT and SNEGSKA (reference sequence). The germline V and J ends were trimmed by 7 bases and 5 bases, with 10 bases remaining between them. The CDR3 sequence is 11 residues long. CDR3 protein: CSVTLGDTQYF. CDR3 sequence (DNA): TGCAGTGTGACTCTCGGAGATACGCAGTATTTT.

The J gene is TRBJ2-3, the V gene TRBV6-1; a possible D gene is TRBD2 (5 bases). The CDR3 has 14 amino acids. Germline assignment: CDR1 MNHNS and CDR2 SASEGT. The V end was cut by 4 bases, the J end by 3 bases, with 11 bases between. CDR3 in amino acids: CASSGGPGTDTQYF. The CDR3 coding sequence is TGTGCCAGCAGTGGCGGTCCGGGGACAGATACGCAGTATTTT.

V is TRBV5-4 and J is TRBJ2-1; the match to TRBD1 covers 8 bases. Germline V lookup: CDR1 SGHNT, CDR2 YYREEE (reference sequence). V lost 2 bases, J lost 4 bases, and 5 bases stayed unmatched. This CDR3 region has 15 residues. The chain's CDR3 is CASSFGQGKYNEQFF. CDR3 DNA: TGTGCCAGCAGCTTCGGACAGGGAAAATACAATGAGCAGTTCTTC.

The chain is built from TRBV5-1 and TRBJ2-5; TRBD1 agrees at 8 bases. Trimming at V came to 4 bases and at J to 3 bases, leaving 5 bases not matched to a gene. Germline V gene lookup returns CDR1 SGHRS and CDR2 YFSETQ. The length of the CDR3 is 14 residues. The DNA of the CDR3 is TGCGCCAGCAGCCCCCCGGGACAGGAAGAGACCCAGTACTTC. It is translated as CASSPPGQEETQYF.

Details on this clone: Other nucleotide sequences from this sample produce the same CDR3. V usage is TRBV18 and J usage is TRBJ2-5, with D perhaps matching TRBD2 (6 bases). Germline CDR1 KGHSH, CDR2 LQKENI. Trimming shortened V by 3 bases and J by 5 bases, and 10 bases separated the two germline ends. The CDR3 extends over 13 amino acids. The CDR3 protein is CASSPPGRETQYF. Written as DNA, the CDR3 is TGTGCCAGCTCACCGCCAGGGAGGGAGACCCAGTACTTC. The full variable domain, with the rest looked up from reference TRBV18 and TRBJ2-5, is NAGVMQNPRHLVRRRGQEARLRCSPMKGHSHVYWYRQLPEEGLKFMVYLQKENIIDESGMPKERFSAEFPKEGPSILRIQQVVRGDSAAYFCASSPPGRETQYFGPGTRLLVL.

The sample holds a few counts of this clone. The chain recombines TRBV30 with TRBJ1-5; maybe TRBD1 (5 bases). V lost 0 bases and J lost 4, with 13 bases in between. Germline values: CDR1 GTSNPN, CDR2 SVGIG (reference sequence). The CDR3 runs 15 residues. The CDR3 spells CAWSVPSSGNQPQHF. In DNA form, the CDR3 reads TGTGCCTGGAGTGTACCTAGTTCAGGGAATCAGCCCCAGCATTTT.

This chain joins TRBV5-1 and TRBJ2-5; 10 nucleotides align to TRBD2. This CDR3 is built from 17 residues. Per the germline V gene, CDR1 is SGHRS and CDR2 is YFSETQ. The V segment lost 5 bases and the J segment 5 bases; nucleotides outside the gene matches: 15. DNA of the CDR3: TGCGCCAGCAGGGACAGCAGCGGGAGGGCCCCGGTGGAGACCCAGTACTTC. Translated, it gives CASRDSSGRAPVETQYF.